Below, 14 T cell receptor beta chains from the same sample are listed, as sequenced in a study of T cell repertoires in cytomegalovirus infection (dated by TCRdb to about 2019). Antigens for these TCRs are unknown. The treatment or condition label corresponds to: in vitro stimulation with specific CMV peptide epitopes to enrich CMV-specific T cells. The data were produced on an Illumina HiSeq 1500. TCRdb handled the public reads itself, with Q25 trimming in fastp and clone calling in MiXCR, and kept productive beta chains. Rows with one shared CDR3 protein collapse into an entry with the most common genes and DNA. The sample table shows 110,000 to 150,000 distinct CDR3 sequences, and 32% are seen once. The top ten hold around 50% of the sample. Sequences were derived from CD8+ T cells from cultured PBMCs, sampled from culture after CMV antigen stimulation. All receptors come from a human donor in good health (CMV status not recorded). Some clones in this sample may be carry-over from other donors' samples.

The CDR3 bases are TGTGCCAGCAGCCTCTCCCGGGACGGATACACAGATACGCAGTATTTT. Translated, it gives CASSLSRDGYTDTQYF. The V call is TRBV7-9, the J call TRBJ2-3; D assignment may be TRBD1 or TRBD2 (5 bases each). V lost 5 bases and J lost 2, with 17 bases in between. Germline assignment: CDR1 SEHNR and CDR2 FQNEAQ (reference sequence). There are 16 residues in the CDR3.

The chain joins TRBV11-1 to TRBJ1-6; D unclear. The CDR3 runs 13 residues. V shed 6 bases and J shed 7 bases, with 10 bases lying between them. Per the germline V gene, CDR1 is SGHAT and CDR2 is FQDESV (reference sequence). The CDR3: CASRLGPNSPLHF. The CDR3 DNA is TGTGCCAGCAGACTCGGACCCAATTCACCCCTCCACTTT.

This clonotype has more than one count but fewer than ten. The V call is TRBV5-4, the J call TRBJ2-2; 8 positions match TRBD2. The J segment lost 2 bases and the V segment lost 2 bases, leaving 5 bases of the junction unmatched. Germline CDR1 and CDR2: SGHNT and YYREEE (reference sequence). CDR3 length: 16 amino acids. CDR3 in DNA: TGTGCCAGCAGCTTCCAGCGGACTAGCAACACCGGGGAGCTGTTTTTT. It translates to CASSFQRTSNTGELFF.

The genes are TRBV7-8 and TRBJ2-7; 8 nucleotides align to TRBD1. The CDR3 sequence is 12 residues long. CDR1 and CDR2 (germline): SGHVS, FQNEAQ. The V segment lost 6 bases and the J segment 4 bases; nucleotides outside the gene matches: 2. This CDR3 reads CASRDRVYEQYF. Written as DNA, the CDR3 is TGTGCCAGCAGGGACAGGGTTTACGAGCAGTACTTC.

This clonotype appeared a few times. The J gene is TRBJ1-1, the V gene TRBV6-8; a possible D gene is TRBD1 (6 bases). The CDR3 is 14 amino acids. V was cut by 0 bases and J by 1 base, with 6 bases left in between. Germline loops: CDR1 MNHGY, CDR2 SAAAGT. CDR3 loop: CASSYSGGNTEAFF. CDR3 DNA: TGTGCCAGCAGTTACTCAGGGGGGAACACTGAAGCTTTCTTT.

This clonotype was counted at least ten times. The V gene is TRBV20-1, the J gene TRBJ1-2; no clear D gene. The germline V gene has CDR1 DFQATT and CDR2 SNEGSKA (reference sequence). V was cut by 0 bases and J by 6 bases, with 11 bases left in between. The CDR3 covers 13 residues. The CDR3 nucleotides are TGCAGTGCTAGAGATCAGGTGGGAAATGGCTACACCTTC. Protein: CSARDQVGNGYTF.

The CDR3 coding sequence is TGTGCCAGCAGTTTACTGGAAGTCAGGGATGCGAACACCGGGGAGCTGTTTTTT. Its protein product is CASSLLEVRDANTGELFF. This chain uses TRBV28 with TRBJ2-2; tentative D call: TRBD1 (5 bases). CDR1 is MDHEN, CDR2 SYDVKM, per germline. The CDR3 spans 18 residues. Trimming took 2 bases from V and 0 from J, leaving 16 bases between them.

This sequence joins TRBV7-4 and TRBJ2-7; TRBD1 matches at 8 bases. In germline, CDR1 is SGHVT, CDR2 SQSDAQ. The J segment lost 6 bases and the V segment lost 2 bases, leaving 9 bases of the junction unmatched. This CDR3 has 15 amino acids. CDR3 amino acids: CASSLFARGLGEQYF. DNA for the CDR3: TGTGCCAGCAGCTTATTCGCCAGGGGGCTTGGCGAGCAGTACTTC.

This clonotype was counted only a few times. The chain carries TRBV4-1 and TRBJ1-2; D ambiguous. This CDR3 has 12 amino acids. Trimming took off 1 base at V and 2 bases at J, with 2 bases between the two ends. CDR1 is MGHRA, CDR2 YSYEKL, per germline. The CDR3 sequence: CASSQGNYGYTF. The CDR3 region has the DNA TGCGCCAGCAGCCAAGGCAACTATGGCTACACCTTC.

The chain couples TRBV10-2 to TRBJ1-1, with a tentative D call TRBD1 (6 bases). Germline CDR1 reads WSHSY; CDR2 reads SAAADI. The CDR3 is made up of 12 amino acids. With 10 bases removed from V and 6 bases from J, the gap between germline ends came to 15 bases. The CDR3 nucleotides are TGCGCCATTGGGCCCGACAGGCCTGAAGCTTTCTTT. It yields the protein CAIGPDRPEAFF.

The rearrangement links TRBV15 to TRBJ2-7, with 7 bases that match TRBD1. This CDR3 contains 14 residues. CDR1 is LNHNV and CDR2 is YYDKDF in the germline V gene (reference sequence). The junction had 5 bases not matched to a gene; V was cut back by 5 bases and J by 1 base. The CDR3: CATSEDRSSYEQYF. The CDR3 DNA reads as TGTGCCACCAGCGAGGACAGGTCATCCTACGAGCAGTACTTC. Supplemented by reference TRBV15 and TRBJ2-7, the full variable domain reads DAMVIQNPRYQVTQFGKPVTLSCSQTLNHNVMYWYQQKSSQAPKLLFHYYDKDFNNEADTPDNFQSRRPNTSFCFLDIRSPGLGDTAMYLCATSEDRSSYEQYFGPGTRLTVT.

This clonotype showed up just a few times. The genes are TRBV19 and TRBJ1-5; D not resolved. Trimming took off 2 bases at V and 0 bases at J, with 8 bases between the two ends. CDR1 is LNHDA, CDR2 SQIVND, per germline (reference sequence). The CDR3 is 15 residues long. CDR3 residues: CASSISVNSNQPQHF. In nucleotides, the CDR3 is TGTGCCAGTAGTATAAGTGTAAATAGCAATCAGCCCCAGCATTTT.

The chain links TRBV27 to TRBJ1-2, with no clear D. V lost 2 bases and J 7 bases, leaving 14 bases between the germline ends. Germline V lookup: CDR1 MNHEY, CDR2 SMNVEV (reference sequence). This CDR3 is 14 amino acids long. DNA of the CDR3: TGTGCCAGCAGTTTAGGACCGGGTTTAGTTGGCTACACCTTC. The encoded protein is CASSLGPGLVGYTF.

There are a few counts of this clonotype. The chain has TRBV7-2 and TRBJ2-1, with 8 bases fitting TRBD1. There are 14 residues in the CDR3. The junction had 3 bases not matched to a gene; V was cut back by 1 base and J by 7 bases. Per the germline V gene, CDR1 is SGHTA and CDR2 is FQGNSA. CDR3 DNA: TGTGCCAGCAGCTTAGGGACAGGGAGAAATGAGCAGTTCTTC. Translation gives CASSLGTGRNEQFF.